This T cell receptor (beta chain) appears in the sequencing data of a study of shared clonotypes between healthy human individuals. The V and J ends lost 3 bases and 4 bases, in that order; junction bases with no gene match: 14. The CDR3 has 18 residues. Germline V lookup: CDR1 LNHDA, CDR2 SQIVND (reference sequence). The run depth of the assay was deep. Here immunoSEQ multiplex PCR was the method, and the copy in TCRdb shows in-frame clones only, minus some. In the table there are more than 2 million clones, over 85% of which are singletons. Selected positively for CCR7 and CD45RO-negative, naive CD8 cells excluded terminally differentiated effector memory CD45RA+ cells. Concerning this clone: Its antigen is as yet unknown.

Broader study findings: Clonotype sharing among the donors was expected to vary with sequencing depth.

The sequencing input was naive CD8+ T cells sorted from blood. This sequence originates from a man aged 18 to 29 in good health. The chain carries TRBV19 and TRBJ2-7, with 11 bases matching TRBD2. The CDR3: CASSMVFETSGTQYEQYF. The CDR3 DNA reads TGTGCCAGTAGTATGGTCTTCGAGACTAGCGGGACTCAATACGAGCAGTACTTC.